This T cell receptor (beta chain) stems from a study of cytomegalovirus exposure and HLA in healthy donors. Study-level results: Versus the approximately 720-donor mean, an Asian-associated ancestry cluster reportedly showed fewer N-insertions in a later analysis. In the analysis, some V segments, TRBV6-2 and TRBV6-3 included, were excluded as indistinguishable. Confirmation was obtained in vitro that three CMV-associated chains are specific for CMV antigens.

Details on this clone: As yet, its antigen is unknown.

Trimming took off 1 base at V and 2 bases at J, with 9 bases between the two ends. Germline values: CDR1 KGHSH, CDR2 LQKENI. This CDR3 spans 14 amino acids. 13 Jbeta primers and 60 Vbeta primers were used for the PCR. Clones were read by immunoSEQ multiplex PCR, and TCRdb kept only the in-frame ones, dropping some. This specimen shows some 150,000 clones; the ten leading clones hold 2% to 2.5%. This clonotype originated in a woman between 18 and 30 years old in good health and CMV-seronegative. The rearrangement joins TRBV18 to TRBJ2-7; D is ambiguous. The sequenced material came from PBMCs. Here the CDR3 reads CASSPRGNTYEQYV. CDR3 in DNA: TGTGCCAGCTCACCACGAGGAAACACCTACGAGCAGTACGTC.